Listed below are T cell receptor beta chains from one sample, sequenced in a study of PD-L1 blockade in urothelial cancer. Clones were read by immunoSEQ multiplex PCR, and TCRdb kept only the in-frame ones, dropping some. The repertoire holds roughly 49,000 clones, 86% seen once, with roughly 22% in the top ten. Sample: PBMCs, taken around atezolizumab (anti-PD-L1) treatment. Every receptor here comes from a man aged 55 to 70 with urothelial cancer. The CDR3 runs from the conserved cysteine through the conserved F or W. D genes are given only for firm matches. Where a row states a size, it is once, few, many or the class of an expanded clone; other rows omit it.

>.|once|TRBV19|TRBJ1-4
CASSIFQGTNEKLFF
TGTGCCAGTAGTATCTTTCAGGGGACTAATGAAAAACTGTTTTTT
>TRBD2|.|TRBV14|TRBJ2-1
CASSQDRRSGGRFSYNEQFF
TGTGCCAGCAGCCAAGATCGGCGGTCGGGCGGGAGGTTCTCCTACAATGAGCAGTTCTTC
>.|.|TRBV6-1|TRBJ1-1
CASGRDMRTEAFF
TGTGCCAGCGGAAGGGACATGAGGACTGAAGCTTTCTTT
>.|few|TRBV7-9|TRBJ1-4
CASSQGQTPNEKLFF
TGTGCCAGCAGCCAAGGACAGACCCCGAATGAAAAACTGTTTTTT
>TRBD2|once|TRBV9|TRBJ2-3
CASSVGASGGAGDTQYF
TGTGCCAGCAGCGTAGGCGCCAGCGGGGGGGCGGGAGATACGCAGTATTTT
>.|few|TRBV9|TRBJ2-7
CASSVGPSEDYEQYF
TGTGCCAGCAGCGTAGGGCCTAGCGAGGACTACGAGCAGTACTTC
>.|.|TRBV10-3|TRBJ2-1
CAVNREFGYNEQFF
TGTGCCGTCAACCGGGAGTTCGGGTACAATGAGCAGTTCTTC
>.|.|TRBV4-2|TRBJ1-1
CASSQDRAFVNTEAFF
TGTGCCAGCAGCCAAGACAGGGCTTTTGTGAACACTGAAGCTTTCTTT
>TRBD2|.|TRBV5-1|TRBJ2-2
CASSLVSSGRYTGTGELFF
TGCGCCAGCAGCTTGGTGTCTAGCGGGAGATATACGGGCACCGGGGAGCTGTTTTTT
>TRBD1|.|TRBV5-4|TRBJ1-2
CASSLDGTGKRLANYGYTF
TGTGCCAGCAGCCTCGACGGGACAGGGAAGCGTTTGGCTAACTATGGCTACACCTTC
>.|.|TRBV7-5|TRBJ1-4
CARSLGQGNEKLFF
TGTGCCAGAAGCTTAGGTCAGGGTAATGAAAAACTGTTTTTT
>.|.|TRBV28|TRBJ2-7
CASSAGQYEQYF
TGTGCCAGCAGTGCGGGACAGTACGAGCAGTACTTC
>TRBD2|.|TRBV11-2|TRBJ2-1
CASSLGGGPLFF
TGTGCCAGCAGCTTGGGGGGAGGGCCTCTGTTCTTC
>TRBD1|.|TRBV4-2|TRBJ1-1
CASSHNTQGAYTEAFF
TGTGCCAGCAGCCATAACACACAGGGGGCCTACACTGAAGCTTTCTTT
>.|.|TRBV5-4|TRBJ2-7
CASSSDSPEQYF
TGTGCCAGCAGCTCGGACTCCCCTGAGCAGTACTTC
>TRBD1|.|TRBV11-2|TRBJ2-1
CASSEFPGQGNEQFF
TGTGCCAGCAGCGAGTTTCCGGGACAGGGGAATGAGCAGTTCTTC
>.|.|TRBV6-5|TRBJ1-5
CASRQNSNQPQHF
TGTGCCAGCAGACAGAATAGCAATCAGCCCCAGCATTTT
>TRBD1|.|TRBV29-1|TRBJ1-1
CSGAPGGLDTEAFF
TGCAGCGGCGCCCCAGGGGGCCTGGACACTGAAGCTTTCTTT
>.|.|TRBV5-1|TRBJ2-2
CASSPTITGGATGELFF
TGCGCCAGCAGCCCCACCATAACAGGGGGGGCCACCGGGGAGCTGTTTTTT
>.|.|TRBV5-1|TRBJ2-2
CASSLDTGDTGELFF
TGCGCCAGCAGCTTGGACACCGGGGACACCGGGGAGCTGTTTTTT
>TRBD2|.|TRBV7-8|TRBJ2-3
CASSQTLSGRTDTQYF
TGTGCCAGCAGCCAGACTCTTAGCGGGAGAACCGATACGCAGTATTTT
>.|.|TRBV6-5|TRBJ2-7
CASRSVDRYEQYF
TGTGCCAGCAGATCCGTAGATCGCTACGAGCAGTACTTC